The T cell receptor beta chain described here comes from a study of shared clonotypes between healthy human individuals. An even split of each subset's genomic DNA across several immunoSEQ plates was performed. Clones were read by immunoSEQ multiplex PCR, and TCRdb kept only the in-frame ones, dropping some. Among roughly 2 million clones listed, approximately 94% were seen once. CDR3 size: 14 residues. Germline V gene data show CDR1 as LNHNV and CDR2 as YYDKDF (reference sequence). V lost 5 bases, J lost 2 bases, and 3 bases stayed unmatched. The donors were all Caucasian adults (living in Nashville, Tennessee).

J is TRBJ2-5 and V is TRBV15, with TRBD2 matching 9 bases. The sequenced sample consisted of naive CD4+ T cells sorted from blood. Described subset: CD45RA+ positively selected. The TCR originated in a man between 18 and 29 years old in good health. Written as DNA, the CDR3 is TGTGCCACCAGCCAGCGGGAGGTGCAAGAGACCCAGTACTTC. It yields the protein CATSQREVQETQYF.